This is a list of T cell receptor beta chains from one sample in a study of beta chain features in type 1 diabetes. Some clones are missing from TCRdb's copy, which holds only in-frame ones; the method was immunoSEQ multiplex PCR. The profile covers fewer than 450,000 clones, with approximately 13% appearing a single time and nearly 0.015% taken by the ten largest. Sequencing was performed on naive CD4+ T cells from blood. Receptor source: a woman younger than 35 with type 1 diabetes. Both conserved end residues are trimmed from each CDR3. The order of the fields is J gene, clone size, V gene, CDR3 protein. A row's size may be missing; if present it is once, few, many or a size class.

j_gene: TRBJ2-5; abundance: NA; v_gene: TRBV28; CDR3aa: ASSRTSGSMETQY
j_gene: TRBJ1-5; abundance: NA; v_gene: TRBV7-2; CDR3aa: ASSPGQNQPQH
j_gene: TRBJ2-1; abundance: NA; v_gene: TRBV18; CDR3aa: ASSPQAGGPGWQF
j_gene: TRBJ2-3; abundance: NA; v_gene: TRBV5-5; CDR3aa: ASSLQGNTQY
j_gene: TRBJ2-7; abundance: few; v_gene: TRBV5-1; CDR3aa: ASEPRTNSYEQY
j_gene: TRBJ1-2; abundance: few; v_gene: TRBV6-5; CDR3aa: ASSYRALQGRNGYT
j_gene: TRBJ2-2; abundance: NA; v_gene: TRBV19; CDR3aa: ASSIDRGERTGELF
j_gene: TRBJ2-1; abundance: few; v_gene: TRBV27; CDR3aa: ASSKIIAGGARNEQF
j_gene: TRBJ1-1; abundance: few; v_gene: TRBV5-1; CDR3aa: ASSSTTGGAGTEAF
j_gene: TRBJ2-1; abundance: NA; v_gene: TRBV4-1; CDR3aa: ASSQVPGVNNEQF
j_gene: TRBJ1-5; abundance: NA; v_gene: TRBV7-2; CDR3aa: ASSRGAGAGFQPQH
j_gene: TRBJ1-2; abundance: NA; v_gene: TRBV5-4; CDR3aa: ASSLETLGGRGYT
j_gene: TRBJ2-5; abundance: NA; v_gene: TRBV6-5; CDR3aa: ASRFDRGRRETQY
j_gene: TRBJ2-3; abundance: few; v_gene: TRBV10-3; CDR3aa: AITRGASDTQY
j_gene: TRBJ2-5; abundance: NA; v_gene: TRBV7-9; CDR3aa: ASSFLPGRGTQY
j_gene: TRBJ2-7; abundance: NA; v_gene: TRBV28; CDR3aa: ASSERRISVGGGSGEQY
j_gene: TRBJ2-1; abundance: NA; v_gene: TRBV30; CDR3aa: AWSGGTDNEQF
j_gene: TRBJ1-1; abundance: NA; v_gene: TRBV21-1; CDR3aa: ASSLTDRGRRAF
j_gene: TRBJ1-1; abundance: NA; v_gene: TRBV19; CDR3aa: ASRMSVRNTEAF
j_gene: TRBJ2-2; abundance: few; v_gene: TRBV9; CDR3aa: ASSWGAGVGGELF
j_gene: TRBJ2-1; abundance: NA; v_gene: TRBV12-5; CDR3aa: ASGTGTSGYNEQF
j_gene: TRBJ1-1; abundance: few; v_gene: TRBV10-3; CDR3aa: AISEDILAF
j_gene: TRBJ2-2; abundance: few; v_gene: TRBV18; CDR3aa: ASSPNGVHTGELF
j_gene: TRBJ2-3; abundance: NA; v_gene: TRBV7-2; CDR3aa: ASSRDRGTDTQY
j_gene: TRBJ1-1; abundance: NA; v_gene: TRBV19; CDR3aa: ASSRQGRGTEAF
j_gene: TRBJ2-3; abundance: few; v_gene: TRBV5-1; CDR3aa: ASSYSGTGTDTQY
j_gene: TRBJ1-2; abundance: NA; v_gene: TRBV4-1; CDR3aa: ASSQGRDNYGYT
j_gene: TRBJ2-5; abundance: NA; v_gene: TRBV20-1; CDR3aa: SASLQETQY
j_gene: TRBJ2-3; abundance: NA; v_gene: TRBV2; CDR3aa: ASSDLGTYTDTQY
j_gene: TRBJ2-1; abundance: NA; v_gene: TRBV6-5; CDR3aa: ASSAVSNNEQF
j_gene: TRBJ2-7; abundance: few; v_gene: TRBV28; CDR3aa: ASSLIATSSYEQY
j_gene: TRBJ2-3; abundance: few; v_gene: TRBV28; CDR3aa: ASRLAGVSDTQY
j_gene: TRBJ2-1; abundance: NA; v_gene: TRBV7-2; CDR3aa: ASGQVYNEQF
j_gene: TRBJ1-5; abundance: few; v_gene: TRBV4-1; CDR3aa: ASSQESGTAQH
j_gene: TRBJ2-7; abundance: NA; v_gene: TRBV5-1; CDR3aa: ASSLGGLPSYEQY
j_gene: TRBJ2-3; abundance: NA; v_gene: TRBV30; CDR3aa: AWSVGRTSGSGDTQY
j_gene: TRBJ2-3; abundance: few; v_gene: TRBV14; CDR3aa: ASSPGRGLAGTDTQY
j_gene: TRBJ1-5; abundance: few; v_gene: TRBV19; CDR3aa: ASSTSYYSNQPQH
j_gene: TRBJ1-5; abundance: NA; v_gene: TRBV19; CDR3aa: ASQPSWGWDQPQH
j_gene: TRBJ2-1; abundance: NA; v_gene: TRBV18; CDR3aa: ASSLRLAGTYNEQF
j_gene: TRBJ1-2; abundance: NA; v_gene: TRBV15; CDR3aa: ATSRRGREAGYT
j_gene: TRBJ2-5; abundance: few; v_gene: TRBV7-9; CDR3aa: ASSGQGSTLQETQY
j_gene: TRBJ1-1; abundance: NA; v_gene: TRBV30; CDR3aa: AWRQTSSGAF
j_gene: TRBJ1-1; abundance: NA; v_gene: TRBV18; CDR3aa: ASSFTGTNTEAF
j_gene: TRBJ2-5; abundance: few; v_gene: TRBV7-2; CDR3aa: ASSFERAQETQY
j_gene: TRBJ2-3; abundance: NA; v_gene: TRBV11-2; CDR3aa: ASSFAGQLRDTQY
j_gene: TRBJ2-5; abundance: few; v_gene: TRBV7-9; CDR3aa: ASSLQGIETQY